The 30 T cell receptor beta chains listed next were all sequenced from one sample in a study of OX40 agonist ivuxolimab in advanced cancers. The method was immunoSEQ multiplex PCR; TCRdb's version includes in-frame clones alone and lacks a portion of them. The data contain tens of thousands of clones, approximately 85% of them singletons. The sample in question was CD4+ or CD8+ T cells sorted from blood, obtained in a trial of the OX40 agonist ivuxolimab. Receptors were obtained from an adult with an advanced solid tumor such as melanoma, head and neck, liver or kidney cancer.

This chain connects TRBV4-1 to TRBJ2-2; tentatively, D is TRBD1 or TRBD2 (5 bases each). Trimming removed 4 bases at V and 0 bases at J, with 12 bases between. The germline V gene has CDR1 MGHRA and CDR2 YSYEKL. The CDR3 spans 16 residues. The CDR3 loop is CASSPRGATNTGELFF. The CDR3 coding sequence is TGCGCCAGCAGCCCCAGAGGGGCCACGAACACCGGGGAGCTGTTTTTT.

The chain is built from TRBV15 and TRBJ2-2; 14 bases map to TRBD2. Per germline, CDR1 LNHNV and CDR2 YYDKDF (reference sequence). V trimming: 3 bases; J trimming: 3 bases; junction bases outside the gene matches: 0. The CDR3 is 16 amino acids. The DNA of the CDR3 is TGTGCCACCAGCAGGGGACTAGCGGGAGACACCGGGGAGCTGTTTTTT. It yields the protein CATSRGLAGDTGELFF.

V and J are TRBV10-2 and TRBJ2-1, with TRBD1 identical over 8 bases. The CDR3 has 13 amino acids. Germline CDR1 is WSHSY and CDR2 is SAAADI. V was clipped by 6 bases and J by 10 bases; unmatched bases: 8. The CDR3 nucleotides read TGCGCCAGCAGAGGACAGGGTTTAAGCGAGCAGTTCTTC. It encodes CASRGQGLSEQFF.

The chain is built from TRBV19 and TRBJ1-2, with D maybe TRBD1 (6 bases). CDR1 and CDR2 (germline): LNHDA, SQIVND (reference sequence). Trimming removed 3 bases at V and 3 bases at J, with 14 bases between. The CDR3 sequence is 15 residues long. The CDR3 DNA sequence: TGTGCCAGTAGTATTCTTGGGCAGGGGTACTATGGCTACACCTTC. It translates to CASSILGQGYYGYTF.

The V gene is TRBV4-3, the J gene TRBJ2-1; D might be TRBD2 (6 bases). Germline assignment: CDR1 LGHNA and CDR2 YSLEER. This CDR3 is 16 amino acids long. Between the trimmed V and J ends, which lost 2 bases and 7 bases, there was a span of 18 bases. CDR3 coding DNA: TGCGCCAGCAGCCAAAGGCTGGTCGGGAGAGAAAATGAGCAGTTCTTC. Protein: CASSQRLVGRENEQFF.

The chain is built from TRBV6-5 and TRBJ1-5; 10 bases align to TRBD1. Germline V gene data show CDR1 as MNHEY and CDR2 as SVGAGI. This CDR3 comprises 15 residues. The V gene end was trimmed by 1 base and the J gene end by 14 bases; junction bases not matched to a gene: 11. In DNA, the CDR3 is TGTGCCAGCAGTTACTACGACAGGGGGCGATGGAGGGAGCATTTT. As protein: CASSYYDRGRWREHF.

The chain recombines TRBV5-1 with TRBJ2-3; 14 bases are a match to TRBD2. Germline CDR1 SGHRS, CDR2 YFSETQ. Trimming cost V 2 bases and J 6 bases; bases outside gene matches: 5. There are 16 residues in the CDR3. DNA of the CDR3: TGCGCCAGCAGCTTAGGACTAGCGGGGGGCTTCGATACGCAGTATTTT. Its translation is CASSLGLAGGFDTQYF.

The chain carries TRBV19 and TRBJ2-5, with 11 bases matching TRBD1. Germline loops: CDR1 LNHDA, CDR2 SQIVND (reference sequence). V lost 6 bases and J lost 6; bases outside the gene matches: 18. The CDR3 has 18 amino acids. CDR3 in DNA: TGTGCCAGTAGCGCCGGGACAGGGGGAGGTGAGGGCTGGAAGACCCAGTACTTC. Its translation is CASSAGTGGGEGWKTQYF.

The V call is TRBV6-5, the J call TRBJ1-1; the match to TRBD1 covers 7 bases. After removal of 6 bases from V and 11 bases from J, the junction contained 9 bases not matched to a gene. The CDR3 length is 12 residues. Germline lookup yields CDR1 MNHEY and CDR2 SVGAGI. The CDR3 protein is CASRESDRVAFF. CDR3 DNA sequence: TGTGCCAGCAGGGAGAGTGACAGGGTGGCTTTCTTT.

This clone showed up just once. The rearrangement uses TRBV11-2 and TRBJ2-5; D is uncertain. The CDR3 extends over 14 amino acids. The V gene lost 1 base and the J gene lost 2 bases, with 8 bases spanning the gap. Germline loops: CDR1 SGHAT, CDR2 FQNNGV. DNA of the CDR3: TGTGCCAGCAGCTTAGCGGACCCACAAGAGACCCAGTACTTC. Its protein product is CASSLADPQETQYF.

The chain joins TRBV5-1 to TRBJ2-1; D not resolved. This CDR3 has 15 amino acids. Germline V gene sequence: CDR1 SGHRS, CDR2 YFSETQ. The ends were cut back, 6 bases at V and 7 bases at J, with 20 bases in the middle. The CDR3: CASNKAQGSENEQFF. The CDR3, as DNA: TGCGCCAGCAATAAGGCGCAAGGGTCGGAAAATGAGCAGTTCTTC.

J is TRBJ1-4 and V is TRBV11-2; weak D call: TRBD1 (5 bases). CDR3 size: 14 residues. The ends were cut back, 4 bases at V and 3 bases at J, with 9 bases in the middle. The germline gives CDR1 SGHAT, CDR2 FQNNGV. CDR3 residues: CASSSRGPNEKLFF. The CDR3 DNA sequence: TGTGCCAGCAGCTCTAGGGGTCCTAATGAAAAACTGTTTTTT.

This chain connects TRBV29-1 to TRBJ1-4; possible D gene TRBD1, 5 bases. Germline V gene sequence: CDR1 SQVTM, CDR2 ANQGSEA. The CDR3 is made up of 11 amino acids. The CDR3 spells CSAGGGQKLFF. For the CDR3, the DNA is TGCAGTGCGGGGGGTGGGCAAAAACTGTTTTTT.

The rearrangement links TRBV2 to TRBJ1-1, with D possibly TRBD1 on 5 matching bases. V was cut by 7 bases and J by 0 bases, with 9 bases left in between. The germline V gene has CDR1 SNHLY and CDR2 FYNNEI. The CDR3 has 13 residues. In DNA, the CDR3 is TGTGCCAGCATGGGCAGGGTGAACACTGAAGCTTTCTTT. It encodes CASMGRVNTEAFF.

The CDR3 here is CASSLTGYNEQFF. The CDR3 bases are TGCGCCAGCAGCTTGACAGGTTACAATGAGCAGTTCTTC. This sequence joins TRBV5-1 and TRBJ2-1; D is possibly TRBD1 (5 bases). The CDR3 length is 13 residues. The germline CDR1 and CDR2 sequences are SGHRS and YFSETQ. Deletions cut 1 base from V and 4 bases from J, with 6 bases between. The full variable domain, rest sourced from reference TRBV5-1 and TRBJ2-1, is KAGVTQTPRYLIKTRGQQVTLSCSPISGHRSVSWYQQTPGQGLQFLFEYFSETQRNKGNFPGRFSGRQFSNSRSEMNVSTLELGDSALYLCASSLTGYNEQFFGPGTRLTVL.

This clone was seen only once. The chain links TRBV5-1 to TRBJ2-2, with TRBD2 matching over 9 bases. This CDR3 contains 17 residues. Germline trimming cut 0 bases from V and 2 bases from J; bases unmatched to any gene: 5. CDR1 is SGHRS, CDR2 YFSETQ, per germline. In DNA form, the CDR3 reads TGCGCCAGCAGCTTGGCTTTAGCGGGGGCCAACACCGGGGAGCTGTTTTTT. Translating it yields CASSLALAGANTGELFF.

The V call is TRBV7-9, the J call TRBJ2-2; D ambiguous. CDR1 SEHNR and CDR2 FQNEAQ come from the germline V gene (reference sequence). V was clipped by 1 base and J by 6 bases, with 12 bases between them. This CDR3 spans 15 amino acids. CDR3 loop: CASSLEWEKAGELFF. CDR3 nucleotide sequence: TGTGCCAGCAGCTTAGAATGGGAAAAAGCCGGGGAGCTGTTTTTT.

The chain combines TRBV7-5 with TRBJ2-1; the table calls TRBD1, which could not be checked here. TRBV7-5 has pseudogene status. The CDR3 has 14 amino acids. The CDR3 protein is CARSTRTGSYEQFF. The CDR3 DNA is TGTGCCAGAAGCACCCGGACAGGTTCATATGAGCAGTTCTTC.

This chain links TRBV6-6 with TRBJ2-1; D is undetermined. CDR1 and CDR2 from the germline V gene are MNHNY and SVGAGI (reference sequence). The CDR3 consists of 13 residues. The germline V and J ends were trimmed by 4 bases and 9 bases, with 13 bases remaining between them. Here the CDR3 reads CASSLIQIPEQFF. The CDR3 DNA follows: TGTGCCAGCAGTTTAATACAGATACCTGAGCAGTTCTTC.

The CDR3 region is CASSEFGTGGDNYGYTF. DNA of the CDR3: TGTGCCAGCAGTGAGTTTGGGACAGGGGGCGATAACTATGGCTACACCTTC. This chain uses TRBV6-1 with TRBJ1-2; 12 bases align to TRBD1. The CDR3 consists of 17 residues. Trimming cost V 3 bases and J 1 base; bases outside gene matches: 6. The V gene's germline CDR1 is MNHNS and CDR2 SASEGT.

V and J are TRBV13 and TRBJ2-5, with TRBD2 matching 10 bases. V shed 1 base, J shed 2 bases, and the junction held 10 bases outside the gene matches. This CDR3 has 18 residues. The germline V gene has CDR1 PRHDT and CDR2 FYEKMQ (reference sequence). The CDR3 loop reads CASSLAGLAGDPQETQYF. The CDR3 region has the DNA TGTGCCAGCAGCTTAGCCGGGCTAGCGGGGGACCCACAAGAGACCCAGTACTTC.

The rearrangement joins TRBV5-4 to TRBJ1-3; 7 bases align to TRBD1. The CDR3 consists of 13 residues. Germline V gene data show CDR1 as SGHNT and CDR2 as YYREEE (reference sequence). The V and J ends lost 4 bases and 5 bases, in that order; junction bases with no gene match: 3. CDR3 in amino acids: CASSLGQRNTIYF. The CDR3 DNA sequence: TGTGCCAGCAGCCTGGGACAGAGAAACACCATATATTTT.

The sample holds one count of this clone. The chain is built from TRBV28 and TRBJ1-1, with a tentative D call TRBD1 (5 bases). The CDR3 totals 11 residues. The germline V gene has CDR1 MDHEN and CDR2 SYDVKM. V lost 5 bases to trimming and J lost 7 bases, with 8 bases between them. CDR3 amino acids: CASSGQGEAFF. The CDR3 DNA sequence: TGTGCCAGCAGTGGTCAGGGTGAAGCTTTCTTT.

V gene TRBV28 combines with J gene TRBJ2-7; TRBD2 aligns across 8 bases. Germline V gene data show CDR1 as MDHEN and CDR2 as SYDVKM. The ends lost 6 bases at V and 5 bases at J; junction bases unmatched: 15. This CDR3 region has 16 residues. This CDR3 reads CASSPQRTSSNHEQYF. The DNA of the CDR3 is TGTGCCAGCAGCCCTCAGCGGACTAGCTCGAACCACGAGCAGTACTTC. Combining the CDR3 with reference TRBV28 and TRBJ2-7 gives the whole variable domain DVKVTQSSRYLVKRTGEKVFLECVQDMDHENMFWYRQDPGLGLRLIYFSYDVKMKEKGDIPEGYSVSREKKERFSLILESASTNQTSMYLCASSPQRTSSNHEQYFGPGTRLTVT.

V and J are TRBV7-8 and TRBJ2-7; D unclear. This CDR3 spans 15 amino acids. Trimming shortened V by 1 base and J by 4 bases, and 14 bases separated the two germline ends. The germline gives CDR1 SGHVS, CDR2 FQNEAQ. In DNA form, the CDR3 reads TGTGCCAGCAGCTTAGTAGGCGTGGCAGCATACGAGCAGTACTTC. This gives the protein CASSLVGVAAYEQYF.

This chain links TRBV29-1 with TRBJ2-7; maybe TRBD2 (6 bases). The V end was cut by 6 bases, the J end by 0 bases, with 15 bases between. The CDR3 has 14 residues. The V gene's germline CDR1 is SQVTM and CDR2 ANQGSEA. CDR3 in DNA: TGCAGCGTGTCGGGTATCGGGAGCTCCTACGAGCAGTACTTC. Translated: CSVSGIGSSYEQYF.

The V call is TRBV5-1, the J call TRBJ1-3, with 8 bases that match TRBD1. V was clipped by 5 bases and J by 3 bases; unmatched bases: 7. Per germline, CDR1 SGHRS and CDR2 YFSETQ. The CDR3 runs to 15 residues. The CDR3 protein is CASSPTGVVGNTIYF. The CDR3 bases are TGCGCCAGCAGTCCGACAGGGGTGGTTGGAAACACCATATATTTT.

The J gene is TRBJ1-1, the V gene TRBV28, with D perhaps matching TRBD1 (6 bases). CDR1 is MDHEN and CDR2 is SYDVKM in the germline V gene. Trimming took 2 bases from V and 1 from J, leaving 11 bases between them. The CDR3 consists of 15 residues. CDR3 in DNA: TGTGCCAGCAGTTTAATGCGGGGGCAGAACACTGAAGCTTTCTTT. Translating it yields CASSLMRGQNTEAFF.

This clone has only a few counts. V is TRBV5-1 and J is TRBJ2-3, with TRBD1 matching 7 bases. The J segment lost 2 bases and the V segment lost 4 bases, leaving 10 bases of the junction unmatched. The CDR3 loop spans 16 amino acids. Germline CDR1 reads SGHRS; CDR2 reads YFSETQ. The CDR3, as DNA: TGCGCCAGCAGCCGAGGACAGGCCGCCTTCACAGATACGCAGTATTTT. This translates into CASSRGQAAFTDTQYF.

The rearrangement joins TRBV5-1 to TRBJ1-1; the D gene is possibly TRBD1 (5 bases). CDR3 size: 14 residues. With 3 bases removed from V and 5 bases from J, the gap between germline ends came to 14 bases. Germline loops: CDR1 SGHRS, CDR2 YFSETQ. The CDR3 nucleotides read TGCGCCAGCAGCTGGGGACTCATTGGGACTGAAGCTTTCTTT. Its translation is CASSWGLIGTEAFF.